This passage covers 16 T cell receptor beta chains from one sample sequenced in a study of T cell responses to AZD1222 COVID-19 vaccine (dated by TCRdb to about 2021). In the paper's terms, the time point label means: baseline before first vaccination. The protocol used for the library was the immunoSEQ multiplex PCR assay. TCRdb provides this immuneACCESS table in a form limited to in-frame rearrangements. Some clones are lacking; in checked studies, under half of them reflect an unresolved V gene, and why the rest are absent is not known. Across this sample there are 120,000 to 150,000 clones, with about 91% seen only once. Around 2.1% of the sample rests with the top ten. The sample was peripheral blood, taken on day 0 of AZD1222 vaccination. The source is an adult in good health.

V usage is TRBV4-2 and J usage is TRBJ1-2, with 7 bases aligning to TRBD1. In germline, CDR1 is LGHNA, CDR2 YNFKEQ. V lost 0 bases to trimming and J lost 3 bases; unmatched junction nucleotides: 13. This CDR3 region has 18 residues. CDR3 loop: CASSQDQGGWQADYGYTF. CDR3 nucleotide sequence: TGTGCCAGCAGCCAAGATCAGGGGGGGTGGCAGGCCGACTATGGCTACACCTTC.

This chain connects TRBV10-3 to TRBJ1-3; 7 bases fit TRBD1. The CDR3 is made up of 16 amino acids. Germline CDR1 ENHRY, CDR2 SYGVKD. Trimming cost V 1 base and J 4 bases; bases outside gene matches: 7. The CDR3 sequence: CAISEYGTAGGNTIYF. Here the CDR3 DNA reads TGTGCCATCAGTGAGTACGGGACAGCGGGAGGAAACACCATATATTTT.

The chain carries TRBV12-3 or TRBV12-4 and TRBJ1-2; D remains unclear. This CDR3 has 13 amino acids. The V gene lost 5 bases and the J gene lost 2 bases, with 9 bases spanning the gap. The CDR3 is CASSRAENYGYTF. DNA of the CDR3: TGTGCCAGCAGTCGGGCCGAGAACTATGGCTACACCTTC.

The V call is TRBV5-4, the J call TRBJ2-7; possibly TRBD2 for D (6 bases). V shed 7 bases and J shed 5 bases, with 13 bases lying between them. In germline, CDR1 is SGHNT, CDR2 YYREEE (reference sequence). The length of the CDR3 is 12 residues. The CDR3 reads CASGGGNHEQYF. The CDR3 DNA follows: TGTGCCAGCGGTGGGGGGAACCACGAGCAGTACTTC.

The V call is TRBV19, the J call TRBJ2-5; maybe TRBD2 (6 bases). The length of the CDR3 is 16 residues. Looked up from germline, CDR1 is LNHDA and CDR2 is SQIVND (reference sequence). Trimming removed 3 bases from V and 1 base from J, with 15 bases in between. Here the CDR3 DNA reads TGTGCCAGTAGTATTACTAGCCCGGTCCTCCAAGAGACCCAGTACTTC. It translates to CASSITSPVLQETQYF.

The rearrangement joins TRBV9 to TRBJ1-5; the D gene is possibly TRBD1 (5 bases). The CDR3 consists of 16 residues. Between the trimmed V and J ends, which lost 2 bases and 7 bases, there was a span of 19 bases. CDR1 is SGDLS, CDR2 YYNGEE, per germline. The DNA of the CDR3 is TGTGCCAGCAGCGTCAAGGGGCGACACGTGGGACAGCCCCAGCATTTT. Its protein product is CASSVKGRHVGQPQHF.

The V gene is TRBV28, the J gene TRBJ1-1; no clear D gene. Trimming removed 0 bases at V and 6 bases at J, with 8 bases between. The CDR3 has 13 amino acids. Looked up from germline, CDR1 is MDHEN and CDR2 is SYDVKM. In DNA, the CDR3 is TGTGCCAGCAGTTTATGGGCTCCCCCTGAAGCTTTCTTT. It encodes CASSLWAPPEAFF. Full variable domain (outside the CDR3, taken from reference TRBV28 and TRBJ1-1): DVKVTQSSRYLVKRTGEKVFLECVQDMDHENMFWYRQDPGLGLRLIYFSYDVKMKEKGDIPEGYSVSREKKERFSLILESASTNQTSMYLCASSLWAPPEAFFGQGTRLTVV.

V is TRBV7-6 and J is TRBJ1-3; TRBD1 is a possible D gene (6 bases). The CDR3 extends over 18 amino acids. Germline V gene lookup returns CDR1 SGHVS and CDR2 FNYEAQ. Trimming stripped 4 bases from V and 3 bases from J, with 22 bases between. The CDR3 coding sequence is TGTGCCAGCAGCTCGATGAAGTTCCAGGGGCGGGGTGGAAACACCATATATTTT. This codes for CASSSMKFQGRGGNTIYF. The full variable domain, in which reference TRBV7-6 and TRBJ1-3 provide the parts outside the CDR3, is GAGVSQSPRYKVTKRGQDVALRCDPISGHVSLYWYRQALGQGPEFLTYFNYEAQQDKSGLPNDRFSAERPEGSISTLTIQRTEQRDSAMYRCASSSMKFQGRGGNTIYFGEGSWLTVV.

The V gene is TRBV6-5, the J gene TRBJ1-4; possibly TRBD1 for D (5 bases). The ends were cut back, 6 bases at V and 6 bases at J, with 17 bases in the middle. CDR3 size: 15 residues. The germline gives CDR1 MNHEY, CDR2 SVGAGI. The CDR3 protein is CASSPREGIYEKLFF. Here the CDR3 DNA reads TGTGCCAGCAGCCCCAGGGAGGGAATTTATGAAAAACTGTTTTTT.

V gene TRBV7-2 combines with J gene TRBJ1-3; D is unclear. CDR1 and CDR2 (germline): SGHTA, FQGNSA. This CDR3 is built from 16 residues. V shed 5 bases and J shed 2 bases, with 16 bases lying between them. The CDR3 DNA reads TGTGCCAGCAGCCCTAGGGCCCGCCCCGCTGGAAACACCATATATTTT. Residues: CASSPRARPAGNTIYF.

The gene calls are TRBV30 and TRBJ2-7; 11 bases line up with TRBD2. CDR1 is GTSNPN and CDR2 is SVGIG in the germline V gene (reference sequence). The CDR3 extends over 17 amino acids. V shed 1 base and J 1 base; nucleotides not matched to a gene: 9. CDR3 in amino acids: CAWSGGGLAERSYEQYF. CDR3 sequence (DNA): TGTGCCTGGAGTGGGGGGGGACTAGCGGAACGATCCTACGAGCAGTACTTC.

This chain connects TRBV12-3 or TRBV12-4 to TRBJ1-2, with 8 bases matching TRBD1. The CDR3 runs to 13 residues. The V and J ends lost 5 bases and 4 bases, in that order; junction bases with no gene match: 3. Written as DNA, the CDR3 is TGTGCCAGCAGTCTACAGGGGGTCTATGGCTACACCTTC. It codes for CASSLQGVYGYTF.

The chain is built from TRBV7-9 and TRBJ2-3, with TRBD2 matching 9 bases. The CDR3 has 15 amino acids. J lost 3 bases, V lost 5 bases, and 6 bases had no gene match. Germline V gene data show CDR1 as SEHNR and CDR2 as FQNEAQ (reference sequence). The CDR3 bases are TGTGCCAGCAGCGTGACTAGCGGACCAACAGATACGCAGTATTTT. Its translation is CASSVTSGPTDTQYF.

The CDR3 protein is CASAGQGGVSGNTIYF. Here the CDR3 DNA reads TGTGCCAGCGCAGGACAGGGAGGGGTCTCTGGAAACACCATATATTTT. The chain employs TRBV7-9 and TRBJ1-3, with 8 bases lining up with TRBD1. CDR3 length: 16 amino acids. Unmatched junction bases numbered 9, after V lost 8 bases and J lost 0 bases. The V gene's germline CDR1 is SEHNR and CDR2 FQNEAQ (reference sequence).

This chain joins TRBV11-2 and TRBJ2-3; D gene uncertain. Per the germline V gene, CDR1 is SGHAT and CDR2 is FQNNGV. V was clipped by 1 base and J by 0 bases, with 5 bases between them. The CDR3 has 14 amino acids. Here the CDR3 DNA reads TGTGCCAGCAGCTTAGGAGCGAGCACAGATACGCAGTATTTT. Its protein is CASSLGASTDTQYF.

The chain carries TRBV13 and TRBJ1-2; D unclear. Trimming stripped 5 bases from V and 2 bases from J, with 18 bases between. This CDR3 comprises 16 residues. Per germline, CDR1 PRHDT and CDR2 FYEKMQ (reference sequence). The CDR3: CASSEARAGINYGYTF. The DNA for the CDR3 is TGTGCCAGCAGCGAGGCAAGGGCGGGTATAAACTATGGCTACACCTTC.